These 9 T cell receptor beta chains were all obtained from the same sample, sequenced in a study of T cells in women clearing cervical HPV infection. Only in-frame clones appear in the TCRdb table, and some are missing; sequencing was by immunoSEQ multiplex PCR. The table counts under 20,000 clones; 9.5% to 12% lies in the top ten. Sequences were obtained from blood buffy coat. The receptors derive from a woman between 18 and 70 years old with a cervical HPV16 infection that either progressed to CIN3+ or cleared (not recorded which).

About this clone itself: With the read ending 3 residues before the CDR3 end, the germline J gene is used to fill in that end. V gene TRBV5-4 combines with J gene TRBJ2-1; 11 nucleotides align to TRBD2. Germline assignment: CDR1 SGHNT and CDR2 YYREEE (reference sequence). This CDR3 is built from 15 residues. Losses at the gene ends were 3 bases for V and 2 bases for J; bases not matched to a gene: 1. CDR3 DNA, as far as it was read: TGTGCCAGCAGCTGGGGACTAGCGGCCTACAATGAG. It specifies CASSWGLAAYNE. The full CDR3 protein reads CASSWGLAAYNEQFF.

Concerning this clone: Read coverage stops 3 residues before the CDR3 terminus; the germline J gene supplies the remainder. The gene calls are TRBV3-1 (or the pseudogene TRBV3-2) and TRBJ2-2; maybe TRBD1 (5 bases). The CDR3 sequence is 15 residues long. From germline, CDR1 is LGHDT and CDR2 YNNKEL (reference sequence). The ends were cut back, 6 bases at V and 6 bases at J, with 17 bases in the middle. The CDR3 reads CASSQSGNGAGELFF. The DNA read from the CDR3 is TGTGCCAGCAGTCAGTCAGGGAACGGTGCCGGGGAG.

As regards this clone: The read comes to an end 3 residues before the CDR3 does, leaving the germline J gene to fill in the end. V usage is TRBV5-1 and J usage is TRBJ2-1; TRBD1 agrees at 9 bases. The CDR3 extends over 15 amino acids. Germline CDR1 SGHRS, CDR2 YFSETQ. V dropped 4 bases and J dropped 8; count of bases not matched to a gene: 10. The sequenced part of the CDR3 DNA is TGCGCCAGCAGCCCGGACAGGGGACGGGGCCATGAG. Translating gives CASSPDRGRGHE. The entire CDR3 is CASSPDRGRGHEQFF.

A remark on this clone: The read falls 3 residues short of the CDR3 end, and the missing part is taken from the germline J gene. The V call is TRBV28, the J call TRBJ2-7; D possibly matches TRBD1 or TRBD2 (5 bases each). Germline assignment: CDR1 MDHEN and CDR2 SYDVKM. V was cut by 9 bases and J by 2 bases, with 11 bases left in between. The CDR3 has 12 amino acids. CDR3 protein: CASNRGAYEQYF. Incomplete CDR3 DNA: TGTGCCAGTAATAGGGGAGCCTACGAG.

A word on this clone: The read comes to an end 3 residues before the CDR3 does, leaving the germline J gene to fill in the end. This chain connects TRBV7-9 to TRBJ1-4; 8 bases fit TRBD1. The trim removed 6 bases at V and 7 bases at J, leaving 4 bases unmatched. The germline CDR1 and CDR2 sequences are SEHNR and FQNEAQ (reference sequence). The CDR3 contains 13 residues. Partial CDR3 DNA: TGTGCCAGCAGTGGACAGGGCATTGAAAAA. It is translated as CASSGQGIEK. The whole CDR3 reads CASSGQGIEKLFF.

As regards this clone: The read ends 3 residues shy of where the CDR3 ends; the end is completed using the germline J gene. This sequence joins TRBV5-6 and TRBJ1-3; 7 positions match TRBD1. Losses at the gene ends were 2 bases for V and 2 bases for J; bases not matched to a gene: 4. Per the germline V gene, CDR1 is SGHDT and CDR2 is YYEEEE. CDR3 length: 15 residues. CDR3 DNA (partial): TGTGCCAGCAGCTTCCTGACAGGGACTGGAAACACC. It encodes CASSFLTGTGNT. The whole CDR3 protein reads CASSFLTGTGNTIYF.

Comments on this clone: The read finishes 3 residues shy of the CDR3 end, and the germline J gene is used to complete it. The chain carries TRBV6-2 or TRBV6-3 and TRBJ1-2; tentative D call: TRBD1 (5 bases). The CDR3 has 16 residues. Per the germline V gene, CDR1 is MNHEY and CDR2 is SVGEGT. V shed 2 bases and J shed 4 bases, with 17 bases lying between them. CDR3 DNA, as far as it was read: TGTGCCAGCAGTTACGAATTCGGGGGAATCCGCTATGGC. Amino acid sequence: CASSYEFGGIRYG. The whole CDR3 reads CASSYEFGGIRYGYTF.

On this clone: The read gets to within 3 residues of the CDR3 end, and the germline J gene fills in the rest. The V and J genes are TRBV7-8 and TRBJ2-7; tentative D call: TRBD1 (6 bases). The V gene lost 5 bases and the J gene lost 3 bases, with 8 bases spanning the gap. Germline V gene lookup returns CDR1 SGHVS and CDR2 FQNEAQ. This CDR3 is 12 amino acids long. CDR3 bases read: TGTGCCAGCAGCACACAGGGCTACGAG. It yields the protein CASSTQGYE. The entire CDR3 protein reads CASSTQGYEQYF.

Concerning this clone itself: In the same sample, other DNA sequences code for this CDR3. The CDR3 reads CASISFSGTTTQYF. The sequenced part of the CDR3 DNA is TGTGCCAGCATCTCGTTTTCCGGGACAACTACG. The J gene is TRBJ2-3, the V gene TRBV7-8; TRBD1 might be the D (6 bases). The sequenced fragment ends 3 residues before the CDR3 boundary, so the rest is inferred from the germline J gene. Germline V gene lookup returns CDR1 SGHVS and CDR2 FQNEAQ. The CDR3 covers 14 residues. V lost 7 bases to trimming and J lost 8 bases, with 19 bases between them. The full variable domain, with the rest looked up from reference TRBV7-8 and TRBJ2-3, is GAGVSQSPRYKVAKRGQDVALRCDPISGHVSLFWYQQALGQGPEFLTYFQNEAQLDKSGLPSDRFFAERPEGSVSTLKIQRTQQEDSAVYLCASISFSGTTTQYFGPGTRLTVL.